These 14 T cell receptor beta chains share one sample of origin, sequenced in a study of response to subunit inactivated influenza vaccine. Via MiXCR, TCRdb re-called the RT-PCR reads, giving one row per CDR3 protein. The sample carries roughly 500,000 distinct CDR3 sequences, approximately 15% recorded once. Sequencing used CD4+ T cells sorted from PBMCs, obtained around 2 years after vaccination. The receptor set was obtained from a man between 50 and 69 years old who received an inactivated influenza vaccine.

Many counts were recorded for this clonotype. This chain links TRBV14 with TRBJ1-1, with unresolved D. The ends were cut back, 1 base at V and 1 base at J, with 10 bases in the middle. Germline CDR1 SGHDN, CDR2 FVKESK. This CDR3 is 15 amino acids long. This CDR3 is CASSQGVLRNTEAFF. CDR3 in DNA: TGTGCCAGCAGCCAAGGTGTGTTGAGGAACACTGAAGCTTTCTTT.

This rearrangement joins TRBV20-1 to TRBJ2-7; 8 bases line up with TRBD2. This CDR3 has 14 residues. Germline-derived CDR1 and CDR2 are DFQATT and SNEGSKA (reference sequence). V lost 2 bases, J lost 6 bases, and 9 bases stayed unmatched. This CDR3 reads CSARPSGLRSEQYF. The DNA for the CDR3 is TGCAGTGCTAGACCTAGCGGGCTCCGTAGCGAGCAGTACTTC.

This chain links TRBV4-1 with TRBJ2-5, with D possibly being TRBD1 (7 bases). Germline CDR1 MGHRA, CDR2 YSYEKL. This CDR3 is 15 amino acids long. With 2 bases removed from V and 5 bases from J, the gap between germline ends came to 15 bases. DNA of the CDR3: TGCGCCAGCAGCCAACGTTCGCAGGGGGGCGAGACCCAGTACTTC. Amino acids: CASSQRSQGGETQYF.

This clonotype was observed a handful of times. The chain couples TRBV5-4 to TRBJ2-3; 9 bases line up with TRBD1. The CDR3 totals 16 residues. V dropped 1 base and J dropped 6; count of bases not matched to a gene: 9. CDR1 SGHNT and CDR2 YYREEE come from the germline V gene (reference sequence). The CDR3 sequence is CASSLNRGLQADTQYF. The CDR3 bases are TGTGCCAGCAGCTTGAACAGGGGGCTCCAAGCGGATACGCAGTATTTT. The entire variable domain, with the rest obtained from reference TRBV5-4 and TRBJ2-3, is as follows: ETGVTQSPTHLIKTRGQQVTLRCSSQSGHNTVSWYQQALGQGPQFIFQYYREEENGRGNFPPRFSGLQFPNYSSELNVNALELDDSALYLCASSLNRGLQADTQYFGPGTRLTVL.

The J gene is TRBJ2-3, the V gene TRBV20-1; D uncertain. Germline assignment: CDR1 DFQATT and CDR2 SNEGSKA (reference sequence). CDR3 length: 14 amino acids. Trimming took 0 bases from V and 1 from J, leaving 8 bases between them. This CDR3 reads CSARDLSGTDTQYF. The CDR3 nucleotides are TGCAGTGCTAGAGATCTGTCTGGCACAGATACGCAGTATTTT.

The chain links TRBV5-6 to TRBJ2-5; unclear D gene. The CDR3 length is 14 residues. The V and J ends lost 2 bases and 7 bases respectively, with 15 bases between them. Germline V gene sequence: CDR1 SGHDT, CDR2 YYEEEE. CDR3 coding DNA: TGTGCCAGCAGCTTAAGGCAGAACACATGGACCCAGTACTTC. Amino acid sequence: CASSLRQNTWTQYF.

The chain combines TRBV28 with TRBJ2-7; TRBD2 matches 7 bases. The CDR3 consists of 15 residues. With V trimmed by 7 bases and J by 6 bases, 15 bases remained unmatched. Germline V gene sequence: CDR1 MDHEN, CDR2 SYDVKM. The CDR3 protein is CASTPSAGWVSEQYF. The CDR3 nucleotides read TGTGCCAGCACCCCCTCAGCGGGATGGGTATCCGAGCAGTACTTC.

The genes are TRBV7-8 and TRBJ2-1; 9 bases are a match to TRBD2. Germline-derived CDR1 and CDR2 are SGHVS and FQNEAQ. The trim removed 4 bases at V and 4 bases at J, leaving 8 bases unmatched. The CDR3 covers 16 residues. This CDR3 is CASSSRLAGLYNEQFF. For the CDR3, the DNA is TGTGCCAGCAGCTCCCGGCTAGCGGGATTGTACAATGAGCAGTTCTTC. Looking up the rest from reference TRBV7-8 and TRBJ2-1 gives the full variable domain: GAGVSQSPRYKVAKRGQDVALRCDPISGHVSLFWYQQALGQGPEFLTYFQNEAQLDKSGLPSDRFFAERPEGSVSTLKIQRTQQEDSAVYLCASSSRLAGLYNEQFFGPGTRLTVL.

The rearrangement links TRBV27 to TRBJ2-3; weak D call: TRBD1 (5 bases). Germline CDR1 MNHEY, CDR2 SMNVEV (reference sequence). V was shortened by 3 bases and J by 4 bases, with 11 bases between the two germline ends. This CDR3 has 14 residues. In DNA, the CDR3 is TGTGCCAGCAGTTTCGCGGCAGGGCCAGATACGCAGTATTTT. This codes for CASSFAAGPDTQYF.

This clonotype showed up just a few times. This chain links TRBV12-3 or TRBV12-4 with TRBJ2-1; 12 bases agree with TRBD1. Losses at the gene ends were 5 bases for V and 10 bases for J; bases not matched to a gene: 12. This CDR3 contains 16 residues. In nucleotides, the CDR3 is TGTGCCAGCAGTCGAAGCCGGGACAGGGGGCGCGGCGAGCAGTTCTTC. This encodes CASSRSRDRGRGEQFF.

The chain couples TRBV3-1 to TRBJ2-1, with no clear D. Per germline, CDR1 LGHDT and CDR2 YNNKEL (reference sequence). The CDR3 spans 15 residues. The V gene lost 6 bases and the J gene lost 0 bases, with 12 bases spanning the gap. In DNA form, the CDR3 reads TGTGCCAGCAGTACGACTTTTAGCTCCTACAATGAGCAGTTCTTC. It yields the protein CASSTTFSSYNEQFF.

This clonotype was counted ten times or more. The chain has TRBV20-1 and TRBJ2-3; a possible D gene is TRBD2 (6 bases). Germline V gene data show CDR1 as DFQATT and CDR2 as SNEGSKA (reference sequence). V was shortened by 6 bases and J by 4 bases, with 17 bases between the two germline ends. This CDR3 is built from 14 residues. The CDR3 sequence: CSAQRLGVPDTQYF. Here the CDR3 DNA reads TGCAGTGCCCAGAGACTAGGTGTGCCAGATACGCAGTATTTT.

This clonotype was seen a handful of times. The CDR3 coding sequence is TGCAGTGCTAGTGCGGGACAGGTATATGGCTACACCTTC. Translated, it gives CSASAGQVYGYTF. This chain links TRBV20-1 with TRBJ1-2, with TRBD1 identical over 8 bases. Germline CDR1 and CDR2: DFQATT and SNEGSKA (reference sequence). Unmatched junction bases numbered 5, after V lost 3 bases and J lost 5 bases. CDR3 length: 13 amino acids.

This chain connects TRBV12-3 or TRBV12-4 to TRBJ2-2; D remains ambiguous. The CDR3 length is 15 residues. Trimming took 3 bases from V and 4 from J, leaving 12 bases between them. DNA for the CDR3: TGTGCCAGCAGTTTGCAAGCAGTCTCCACCGGGGAGCTGTTTTTT. Its protein product is CASSLQAVSTGELFF.